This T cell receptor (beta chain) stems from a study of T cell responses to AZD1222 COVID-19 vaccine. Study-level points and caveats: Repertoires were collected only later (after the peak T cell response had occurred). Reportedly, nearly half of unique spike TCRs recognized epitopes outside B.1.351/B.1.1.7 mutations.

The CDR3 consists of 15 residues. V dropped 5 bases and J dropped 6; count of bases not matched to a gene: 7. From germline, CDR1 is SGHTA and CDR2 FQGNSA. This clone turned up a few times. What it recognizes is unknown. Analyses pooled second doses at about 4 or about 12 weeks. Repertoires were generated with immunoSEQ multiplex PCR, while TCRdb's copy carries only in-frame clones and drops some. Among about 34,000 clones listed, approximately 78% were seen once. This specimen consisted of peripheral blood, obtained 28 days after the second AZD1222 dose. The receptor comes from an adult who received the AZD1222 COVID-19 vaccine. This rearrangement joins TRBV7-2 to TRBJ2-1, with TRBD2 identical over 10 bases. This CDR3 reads CASSHNSGGINEQFF. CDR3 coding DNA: TGTGCCAGCAGCCACAATAGCGGGGGGATCAATGAGCAGTTCTTC.